This T cell receptor (beta chain) was sequenced for a study of Ad26.COV2.S vaccination and SARS-CoV-2 variants. Whole-study context: It was the COV1001 Ad26.COV2.S trial arm that included the donor.

The germline V and J ends were trimmed by 3 bases and 0 bases, with 3 bases remaining between them. The germline gives CDR1 KGHSH, CDR2 LQKENI. The CDR3 consists of 12 residues. The treatment here: roughly 19 received Ad26.COV2.S at low or high dose, single or two shots; roughly five received placebo; per-sample allocation not given. Samples were taken on day 63 after the first vaccine or placebo injection. Vaccine was an Ad26 vector expressing Wuhan-strain SARS-CoV-2 spike. Using immunoSEQ multiplex PCR, the repertoire was profiled, and TCRdb retains in-frame clones only, with some absent. This sample yields 380,000 or so clones, of which about 80% are seen a single time; about 7.4% belongs to the top ten. As concerns this clone: Its target is not known.

Broader study findings: Spike-specific TCR breadth in vaccine recipients exceeded that seen in placebo recipients. Estimates derived from TCR breadth and depth analyses may have underestimated total T cell responses.

This TCR came from a person between 18 and 59 years old who received the Ad26.COV2.S COVID-19 vaccine or a placebo. The chain couples TRBV18 to TRBJ2-7; D is unclear. The input for sequencing was peripheral blood, taken in a trial of Ad26.COV2.S vaccine versus placebo. The CDR3 nucleotides read TGTGCCAGCTCACCCGCCTCCTACGAGCAGTACTTC. Encoded protein: CASSPASYEQYF.